The present T cell receptor (beta chain) was sequenced within a study of blood T cell repertoires in COVID-19. Study in general: The origin of the acute and convalescent COVID-19 samples was the United States, Italy and Spain. T cells, B-cell-depleted T cells, or PBMCs supplied cDNA or gDNA.

CDR3 length equals 13 residues. Germline V gene data show CDR1 as SGHVS and CDR2 as FNYEAQ. V shed 2 bases and J 11 bases; nucleotides not matched to a gene: 5. Per the study methods: Reference gene primer amplification in the assay estimated nucleated cell counts. Sequencing was performed with immunoSEQ multiplex PCR; in TCRdb, only in-frame clones are kept and a portion is missing. The DNA was the basis for D and trimming; V, J and clone size are from that table. The table includes roughly 150,000 clones, less than 90% detected once. The sequence was obtained from an older woman with acute or convalescent COVID-19. The rearrangement joins TRBV7-6 to TRBJ2-3; 9 bases agree with TRBD2. Sequenced input: peripheral blood. Here the CDR3 reads CASSLSAGGLQYF. Written as DNA, the CDR3 is TGTGCCAGCAGCTTATCCGCGGGGGGGTTGCAGTATTTT. Together with reference TRBV7-6 and TRBJ2-3, the CDR3 gives the full variable domain: GAGVSQSPRYKVTKRGQDVALRCDPISGHVSLYWYRQALGQGPEFLTYFNYEAQQDKSGLPNDRFSAERPEGSISTLTIQRTEQRDSAMYRCASSLSAGGLQYFGPGTRLTVL.